This T cell receptor beta chain stems from a study of blood T cell repertoires in COVID-19. The assay was immunoSEQ multiplex PCR, and TCRdb's table has in-frame clones only and misses some. The table records some 300,000 clones, just under 90% of them present only once. This receptor was taken from a woman in her fifties or sixties with COVID-19, enrolled during active disease. Material for sequencing was peripheral blood.

The CDR3 loop reads CASSFSGRAAFF. The DNA for the CDR3 is TGTGCCAGCAGCTTCAGTGGCAGGGCGGCTTTCTTT. The J gene is TRBJ1-1, the V gene TRBV11-3; perhaps TRBD1 as D (5 bases). The V gene's germline CDR1 is SGHNT and CDR2 YENEEA. V was cut by 3 bases and J by 11 bases, with 13 bases left in between. This CDR3 comprises 12 residues.